The 6 T cell receptor beta chains presented below share a single source sample, sequenced in a study of PD-L1 blockade in urothelial cancer. Here immunoSEQ multiplex PCR was the method, and the copy in TCRdb shows in-frame clones only, minus some. The sample lists tens of thousands of clones; 86% were seen once. The time point was: pretreatment peripheral blood. The sequenced sample was PBMCs, obtained around atezolizumab (anti-PD-L1) treatment. The receptors shown here come from a man aged 55 to 70 with urothelial cancer.

The V call is TRBV6-5, the J call TRBJ2-7; unclear D gene. CDR1 is MNHEY, CDR2 SVGAGI, per germline. With 10 bases removed from V and 0 bases from J, the gap between germline ends came to 7 bases. CDR3 size: 11 residues. Written as DNA, the CDR3 is TGTGCCACCCGTTTCTCCTACGAGCAGTACTTC. Its translation is CATRFSYEQYF.

The chain links TRBV7-8 to TRBJ1-4; the D gene is possibly TRBD1 (5 bases). Germline V gene lookup returns CDR1 SGHVS and CDR2 FQNEAQ. V was clipped by 4 bases and J by 8 bases, with 20 bases between them. The CDR3 has 16 amino acids. DNA of the CDR3: TGTGCCAGCAGCTATAGCGGATTAGGGGCTGAGGAAAAACTGTTTTTT. Its translation: CASSYSGLGAEEKLFF.

The chain recombines TRBV29-1 with TRBJ2-7; 15 nucleotides align to TRBD2. Looked up from germline, CDR1 is SQVTM and CDR2 is ANQGSEA. There are 16 residues in the CDR3. V lost 6 bases and J lost 0; bases outside the gene matches: 6. CDR3 residues: CSVSGTSGGSSYEQYF. CDR3 nucleotides: TGCAGCGTATCCGGGACTAGCGGGGGGAGCTCCTACGAGCAGTACTTC.

The chain has TRBV7-6 and TRBJ2-5; no firm D call. V was cut by 3 bases and J by 5 bases, with 10 bases left in between. From germline, CDR1 is SGHVS and CDR2 FNYEAQ. This CDR3 has 13 amino acids. As DNA, the CDR3 is TGTGCCAGCAGCTTGGCAACGTGGGAGACCCAGTACTTC. It codes for CASSLATWETQYF.

The chain's CDR3 is CASSPQTRGNIQYF. CDR3 DNA sequence: TGTGCCAGCAGCCCACAGACTAGAGGGAACATTCAGTACTTC. The chain combines TRBV9 with TRBJ2-4, with D perhaps TRBD2 (6 bases). The CDR3 totals 14 residues. The V gene's germline CDR1 is SGDLS and CDR2 YYNGEE. The germline V and J ends were trimmed by 4 bases and 7 bases, with 15 bases remaining between them.

The chain is built from TRBV5-4 and TRBJ2-2; 8 bases line up with TRBD2. CDR3 length: 16 residues. Germline CDR1 reads SGHNT; CDR2 reads YYREEE (reference sequence). V lost 2 bases to trimming and J lost 1 base; unmatched junction nucleotides: 4. CDR3 residues: CASSLASGRNTGELFF. CDR3 coding DNA: TGTGCCAGCAGCTTAGCTAGCGGGCGGAACACCGGGGAGCTGTTTTTT.